The rows below give T cell receptor beta chains drawn from one sample of a study of blood T cell repertoires in COVID-19. Profiling relied on immunoSEQ multiplex PCR, and the TCRdb table lists in-frame clones only, not all of them. The sample holds 250,000 to 300,000 clones, 70% to 90% seen once. Sequencing was carried out using peripheral blood. The receptors were sampled from a woman in her 70s with acute or convalescent COVID-19. CDR3s include the opening cysteine and the closing phenylalanine or tryptophan. The order of the fields is V gene, clone size, D gene, J gene, CDR3 protein, CDR3 DNA. The D gene is left open where the match is weak. The size of a clone is reported for some rows only, either as once, few or many, or as a class for expanded clones.

TRBV3-1/TRBV3-2,-,TRBD1,TRBJ1-2,CASSPGQGGGYTF,TGTGCCAGCAGCCCCGGACAGGGTGGAGGCTACACCTTC
TRBV4-2,-,-,TRBJ2-3,CASSQGYYTDTQYF,TGTGCCAGCAGCCAAGGTTACTACACAGATACGCAGTATTTT
TRBV18,once,-,TRBJ2-1,CASSGNEQFF,TGTGCCAGCTCCGGTAATGAGCAGTTCTTC
TRBV20-1,-,-,TRBJ1-6,CSASNDRNNSPLHF,TGCAGTGCTAGTAACGACAGGAACAATTCACCCCTCCACTTT
TRBV7-9,-,-,TRBJ2-2,CASSRLQGVAGELFF,TGTGCCAGCAGCCGTCTACAGGGAGTCGCCGGGGAGCTGTTTTTT
TRBV30,once,TRBD2,TRBJ2-5,CAWSVLASQETQYF,TGTGCCTGGAGTGTACTAGCGAGCCAAGAGACCCAGTACTTC
TRBV5-4,-,-,TRBJ2-7,CASSFQGTYEQYF,TGTGCCAGCAGCTTCCAGGGTACCTACGAGCAGTACTTC
TRBV7-2,-,-,TRBJ1-2,CASSAHRAPYGYTF,TGTGCCAGCAGCGCCCACAGGGCTCCCTATGGCTACACCTTC
TRBV7-9,-,TRBD2,TRBJ2-3,CASSFLKGLVPDTQYF,TGTGCCAGCAGCTTTTTGAAGGGACTAGTCCCAGATACGCAGTATTTT
TRBV7-6,-,TRBD2,TRBJ2-1,CASSPRTSGGYNEQFF,TGTGCCAGCAGCCCCCGGACTAGCGGGGGTTACAATGAGCAGTTCTTC
TRBV18,-,TRBD1,TRBJ2-2,CASSPLTIRGRNTGELFF,TGTGCCAGCTCACCTCTCACGATAAGGGGGCGGAACACCGGGGAGCTGTTTTTT
TRBV19,-,TRBD1,TRBJ1-1,CARGAGARDRGFYTEAFF,TGTGCCAGAGGGGCAGGGGCGCGTGACAGGGGGTTTTATACTGAAGCTTTCTTT
TRBV7-8,-,TRBD1,TRBJ2-7,CASSFYRGLRTYEQYF,TGTGCCAGCAGCTTTTACAGGGGGCTTAGGACTTACGAGCAGTACTTC
TRBV24-1,-,-,TRBJ1-5,CATTARADQPQHF,TGTGCCACCACGGCGCGGGCGGATCAGCCCCAGCATTTT
TRBV18,-,-,TRBJ1-4,CASSPPGRVGEKLFF,TGTGCCAGCTCACCCCCCGGCAGGGTAGGTGAAAAACTGTTTTTT
TRBV18,once,-,TRBJ1-3,CASSPRSGSYGNTIYF,TGTGCCAGCTCACCACGATCGGGGTCTTACGGAAACACCATATATTTT
TRBV13,-,-,TRBJ2-3,CASSLGGAPTDTQYF,TGTGCCAGCAGCTTAGGAGGGGCCCCCACAGATACGCAGTATTTT
TRBV7-6,-,-,TRBJ2-2,CASSLFRVDTGELFF,TGTGCCAGCAGCTTATTCAGGGTTGACACCGGGGAGCTGTTTTTT
TRBV18,-,-,TRBJ2-7,CASSRTVTYEQYF,TGTGCCAGCTCACGCACAGTTACCTACGAGCAGTACTTC
TRBV6-5,once,TRBD1,TRBJ1-1,CASSPTGYRAFF,TGTGCCAGCAGCCCGACAGGGTATCGAGCTTTCTTT
TRBV3-1/TRBV3-2,-,TRBD1,TRBJ2-2,CASSQGQYSTGELFF,TGTGCCAGCAGCCAGGGACAGTATAGCACCGGGGAGCTGTTTTTT
TRBV29-1,-,-,TRBJ1-2,CSAKGPGGGYTF,TGCAGCGCCAAAGGACCGGGAGGTGGCTACACCTTC
TRBV25-1,-,-,TRBJ1-1,CASTKGGAMNTEAFF,TGTGCCAGCACCAAAGGGGGGGCCATGAACACTGAAGCTTTCTTT
TRBV7-2,-,TRBD1,TRBJ1-1,CASSSAPQGFGSSAFF,TGTGCCAGCAGCTCGGCCCCACAGGGGTTTGGTTCCTCGGCTTTCTTT
TRBV2,-,TRBD1,TRBJ1-1,CASSDRGRNTEAFF,TGTGCCAGCAGCGACAGGGGGAGGAACACTGAAGCTTTCTTT
TRBV6-6,-,-,TRBJ1-3,CASSYSPSDSGNTIYF,TGTGCCAGCAGTTACTCCCCTAGTGACTCTGGAAACACCATATATTTT
TRBV2,-,-,TRBJ1-5,CASSGQGTHQPQHF,TGTGCCAGCAGTGGGCAGGGAACGCATCAGCCCCAGCATTTT
TRBV15,-,TRBD1,TRBJ2-2,CATSSPRGTGTGELFF,TGTGCCACCAGCAGCCCCCGAGGGACAGGGACCGGGGAGCTGTTTTTT
TRBV7-8,-,TRBD2,TRBJ2-1,CASSPSGGSSYNEQFF,TGTGCCAGCAGCCCTAGCGGGGGGAGCTCCTACAATGAGCAGTTCTTC
TRBV11-2,-,-,TRBJ2-7,CASSEGHVNYEQYF,TGTGCCAGCAGCGAAGGACACGTAAACTACGAGCAGTACTTC
TRBV10-3,-,-,TRBJ1-1,CAISEVAGGDTEAFF,TGTGCCATCAGTGAGGTAGCTGGGGGGGACACTGAAGCTTTCTTT
TRBV5-1,-,TRBD2,TRBJ2-1,CASSLLAGYNEQFF,TGCGCCAGCAGCTTGCTAGCGGGGTACAATGAGCAGTTCTTC
TRBV30,-,TRBD2,TRBJ2-1,CAWTRASGVASYNEQFF,TGTGCCTGGACCAGGGCTAGCGGGGTAGCGTCCTACAATGAGCAGTTCTTC
TRBV5-1,-,-,TRBJ2-7,CASSSDRFYEQYF,TGCGCCAGCAGCTCTGACAGGTTCTACGAGCAGTACTTC
TRBV5-1,-,-,TRBJ1-6,CASSFLTEGSPLHF,TGCGCCAGCAGCTTCCTGACAGAAGGATCACCCCTCCACTTT
TRBV4-1,-,-,TRBJ2-6,CASSPEFRAGANVLTF,TGCGCCAGCAGCCCCGAGTTCCGGGCTGGGGCCAACGTCCTGACTTTC
TRBV4-1,-,-,TRBJ2-1,CASSYRPYNEQFF,TGCGCCAGCAGCTACAGGCCGTACAATGAGCAGTTCTTC
TRBV5-1,-,TRBD1,TRBJ2-4,CASSSLTGGGNIQYF,TGCGCCAGCAGCTCCCTAACAGGGGGTGGGAACATTCAGTACTTC
TRBV5-6,-,-,TRBJ2-7,CASSLGARQSYEQYF,TGTGCCAGCAGCTTAGGAGCCCGGCAGTCCTACGAGCAGTACTTC
TRBV4-2,-,-,TRBJ2-1,CASSQEPGSIRGNEQFF,TGTGCCAGCAGCCAAGAGCCTGGGTCCATCAGAGGAAATGAGCAGTTCTTC
TRBV12-3/TRBV12-4,-,-,TRBJ1-5,CASRGGRNQPQHF,TGTGCCAGCAGGGGGGGGCGTAATCAGCCCCAGCATTTT
TRBV30,once,-,TRBJ1-1,CAWESGGFEAFF,TGTGCCTGGGAATCGGGGGGCTTTGAAGCTTTCTTT
TRBV30,-,TRBD1,TRBJ2-6,CAWRGTGGNPSGANVLTF,TGTGCCTGGCGAGGGACAGGGGGAAACCCCTCTGGGGCCAACGTCCTGACTTTC
TRBV9,-,TRBD1,TRBJ1-2,CASSPGTAYGYTF,TGTGCCAGCAGCCCGGGGACAGCTTATGGCTACACCTTC
TRBV11-1,-,TRBD1,TRBJ2-3,CASSYRGSTDTQYF,TGTGCCAGCAGCTACAGGGGAAGCACAGATACGCAGTATTTT
TRBV27,few,-,TRBJ1-5,CASRQAYSNQPQHF,TGTGCCAGCAGGCAAGCCTATAGCAATCAGCCCCAGCATTTT
TRBV18,once,-,TRBJ1-2,CASSPPLDTRNYGYTF,TGTGCCAGCTCACCACCTTTGGACACAAGGAACTATGGCTACACCTTC
TRBV6-6,-,TRBD2,TRBJ2-1,CASRDETSGRRHEQFF,TGTGCCAGCAGGGACGAGACTAGCGGGAGGCGGCATGAGCAGTTCTTC
TRBV27,-,-,TRBJ1-5,CASSLRQPGFEPQHF,TGTGCCAGCAGTTTACGGCAGCCAGGGTTCGAGCCCCAGCATTTT
TRBV6-5,-,TRBD1,TRBJ2-2,CASARDRSNTGELFF,TGTGCCAGCGCCCGGGACAGGTCGAACACCGGGGAGCTGTTTTTT
TRBV5-1,-,TRBD2,TRBJ2-7,CASSLYHGGDYEQYF,TGCGCCAGCAGCTTGTACCACGGGGGGGACTACGAGCAGTACTTC
TRBV2,once,-,TRBJ2-6,CASSVAGANVLTF,TGTGCCAGCAGTGTGGCAGGGGCCAACGTCCTGACTTTC
TRBV5-1,few,-,TRBJ1-6,CASSSETGSGNSPLHF,TGCGCCAGCAGTTCAGAGACGGGGTCTGGGAATTCACCCCTCCACTTT